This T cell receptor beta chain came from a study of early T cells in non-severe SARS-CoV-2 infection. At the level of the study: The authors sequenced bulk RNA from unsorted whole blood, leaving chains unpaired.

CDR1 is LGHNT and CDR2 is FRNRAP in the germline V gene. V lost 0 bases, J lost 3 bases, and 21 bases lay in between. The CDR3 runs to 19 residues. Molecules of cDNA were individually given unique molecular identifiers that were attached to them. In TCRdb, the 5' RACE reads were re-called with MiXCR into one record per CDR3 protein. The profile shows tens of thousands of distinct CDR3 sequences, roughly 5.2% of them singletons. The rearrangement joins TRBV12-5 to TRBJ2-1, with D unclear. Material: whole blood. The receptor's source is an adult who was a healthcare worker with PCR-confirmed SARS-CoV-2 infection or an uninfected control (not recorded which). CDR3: CASGLVQFLQTFYYNEQFF. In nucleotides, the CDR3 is TGTGCTAGTGGTTTGGTACAATTTTTACAGACCTTTTACTACAATGAGCAGTTCTTC.